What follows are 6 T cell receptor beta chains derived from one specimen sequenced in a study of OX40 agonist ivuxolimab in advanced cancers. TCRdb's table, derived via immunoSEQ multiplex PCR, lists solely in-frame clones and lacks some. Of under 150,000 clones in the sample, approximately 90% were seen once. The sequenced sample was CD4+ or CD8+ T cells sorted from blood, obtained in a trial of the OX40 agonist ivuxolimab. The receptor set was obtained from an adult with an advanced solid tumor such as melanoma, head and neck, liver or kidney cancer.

CDR3 in DNA: TGCGCCAGCAGCCAGGGGGGAATCGGAAAACTGTTTTTT. Translated: CASSQGGIGKLFF. V and J are TRBV4-3 and TRBJ1-4; D might be TRBD1 (5 bases). Germline CDR1 and CDR2: LGHNA and YSLEER. The V and J ends lost 3 bases and 10 bases respectively, with 12 bases between them. The CDR3 is made up of 13 amino acids.

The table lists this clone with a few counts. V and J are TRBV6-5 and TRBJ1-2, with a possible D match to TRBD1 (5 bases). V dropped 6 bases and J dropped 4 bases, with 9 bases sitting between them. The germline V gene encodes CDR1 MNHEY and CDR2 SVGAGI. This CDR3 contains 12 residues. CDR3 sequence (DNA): TGTGCCAGCAGACGGGGCCCCTATGGCTACACCTTC. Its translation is CASRRGPYGYTF.

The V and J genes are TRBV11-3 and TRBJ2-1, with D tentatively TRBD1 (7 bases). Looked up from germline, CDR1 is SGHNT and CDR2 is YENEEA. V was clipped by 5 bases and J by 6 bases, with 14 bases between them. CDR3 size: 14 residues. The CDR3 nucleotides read TGTGCCAGCAGCAAGCAGGGGGGCAGCAATGAGCAGTTCTTC. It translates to CASSKQGGSNEQFF.

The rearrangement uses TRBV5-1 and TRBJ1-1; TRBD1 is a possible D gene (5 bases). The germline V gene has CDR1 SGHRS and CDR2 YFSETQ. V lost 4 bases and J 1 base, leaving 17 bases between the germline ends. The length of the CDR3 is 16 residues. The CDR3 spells CASSADVRVGNTEAFF. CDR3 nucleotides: TGCGCCAGCAGCGCCGACGTCAGGGTCGGGAACACTGAAGCTTTCTTT.

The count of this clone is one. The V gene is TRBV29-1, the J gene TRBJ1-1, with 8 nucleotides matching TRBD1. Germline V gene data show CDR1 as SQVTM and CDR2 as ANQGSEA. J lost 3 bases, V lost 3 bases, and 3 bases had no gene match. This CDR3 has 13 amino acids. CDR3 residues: CSVDTGGDTEAFF. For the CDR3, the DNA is TGCAGCGTTGATACAGGGGGGGACACTGAAGCTTTCTTT.

The DNA for the CDR3 is TGTGCCAGCAGATTTAGCGGGGGGGTCTCCTACAATGAGCAGTTCTTC. It encodes CASRFSGGVSYNEQFF. V is TRBV7-2 and J is TRBJ2-1; 11 nucleotides line up with TRBD2. The CDR3 is made up of 16 amino acids. Per germline, CDR1 SGHTA and CDR2 FQGNSA. Germline trimming cut 6 bases from V and 0 bases from J; bases unmatched to any gene: 4.